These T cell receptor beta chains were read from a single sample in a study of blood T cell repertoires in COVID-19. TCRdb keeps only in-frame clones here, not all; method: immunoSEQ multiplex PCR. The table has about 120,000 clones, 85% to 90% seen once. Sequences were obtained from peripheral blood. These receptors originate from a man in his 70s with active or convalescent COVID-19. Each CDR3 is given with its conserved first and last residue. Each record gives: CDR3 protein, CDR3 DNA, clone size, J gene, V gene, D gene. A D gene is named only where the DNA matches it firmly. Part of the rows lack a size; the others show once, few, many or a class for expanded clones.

cdr3_aa: CASSFAGGRKANEKLFF
cdr3_nt: TGTGCCAGCAGTTTTGCAGGGGGGCGCAAGGCTAATGAAAAACTGTTTTTT
clone_size: -
j_call: TRBJ1-4
v_call: TRBV28
d_call: TRBD1

cdr3_aa: CASSITGSGNTIYF
cdr3_nt: TGTGCCAGTAGTATAACCGGTTCTGGAAACACCATATATTTT
clone_size: -
j_call: TRBJ1-3
v_call: TRBV19
d_call: -

cdr3_aa: CASSYSKGQKTEAFF
cdr3_nt: TGTGCCAGCAGTTACTCGAAGGGACAAAAGACTGAAGCTTTCTTT
clone_size: -
j_call: TRBJ1-1
v_call: TRBV6-5
d_call: -

cdr3_aa: CASSQNGRPPSEQFF
cdr3_nt: TGTGCCAGCAGCCAAAACGGGAGACCCCCGAGTGAGCAGTTCTTC
clone_size: -
j_call: TRBJ2-1
v_call: TRBV3-1/TRBV3-2
d_call: -

cdr3_aa: CASSYKDSNYGYTF
cdr3_nt: TGTGCCAGCAGCTACAAGGACAGTAACTATGGCTACACCTTC
clone_size: few
j_call: TRBJ1-2
v_call: TRBV7-6
d_call: -

cdr3_aa: CASSQPGTSGILYEQYF
cdr3_nt: TGTGCCAGCAGCCAGCCCGGGACTAGCGGTATCTTGTACGAGCAGTACTTC
clone_size: -
j_call: TRBJ2-7
v_call: TRBV3-1/TRBV3-2
d_call: TRBD2

cdr3_aa: CASSIGQQNTEAFF
cdr3_nt: TGCGCCAGCAGCATTGGACAGCAGAACACTGAAGCTTTCTTT
clone_size: -
j_call: TRBJ1-1
v_call: TRBV5-1
d_call: -

cdr3_aa: CAGGGTGYGYTF
cdr3_nt: TGTGCCGGTGGAGGGACAGGGTATGGCTACACCTTC
clone_size: -
j_call: TRBJ1-2
v_call: TRBV28
d_call: TRBD1

cdr3_aa: CAWKGLAYYNEQFF
cdr3_nt: TGTGCCTGGAAGGGGCTAGCGTACTACAATGAGCAGTTCTTC
clone_size: -
j_call: TRBJ2-1
v_call: TRBV30
d_call: -

cdr3_aa: CASSSSGTGLYNEQFF
cdr3_nt: TGTGCCAGCAGTTCCTCTGGGACAGGGCTTTACAATGAGCAGTTCTTC
clone_size: -
j_call: TRBJ2-1
v_call: TRBV27
d_call: TRBD1

cdr3_aa: CASSRDRVGTEAFF
cdr3_nt: TGCGCCAGCAGTCGAGACAGGGTGGGCACTGAAGCTTTCTTT
clone_size: -
j_call: TRBJ1-1
v_call: TRBV10-2
d_call: TRBD1

cdr3_aa: CSASTLAGGLFYNEQFF
cdr3_nt: TGCAGTGCTAGTACGCTAGCGGGAGGCCTCTTCTACAATGAGCAGTTCTTC
clone_size: -
j_call: TRBJ2-1
v_call: TRBV20-1
d_call: TRBD2

cdr3_aa: CASSTGTGAAGNTIYF
cdr3_nt: TGTGCCAGCAGTACGGGGACAGGGGCAGCCGGAAACACCATATATTTT
clone_size: -
j_call: TRBJ1-3
v_call: TRBV28
d_call: TRBD1

cdr3_aa: CASSDRDYLTGELFF
cdr3_nt: TGTGCCAGCAGCGACCGGGACTACCTCACCGGGGAGCTGTTTTTT
clone_size: -
j_call: TRBJ2-2
v_call: TRBV9
d_call: TRBD2

cdr3_aa: CAIRDTGGQEAFF
cdr3_nt: TGTGCCATCAGGGACACAGGGGGCCAGGAAGCTTTCTTT
clone_size: -
j_call: TRBJ1-1
v_call: TRBV10-3
d_call: TRBD1

cdr3_aa: CASDRGNQPQHF
cdr3_nt: TGTGCCAGCGACAGGGGGAATCAGCCCCAGCATTTT
clone_size: -
j_call: TRBJ1-5
v_call: TRBV2
d_call: TRBD1

cdr3_aa: CASTEGRTPIYEQYF
cdr3_nt: TGTGCCAGCACCGAAGGCAGGACACCGATCTACGAGCAGTACTTC
clone_size: -
j_call: TRBJ2-7
v_call: TRBV6-5
d_call: -

cdr3_aa: CASSTYPPPPYEQYF
cdr3_nt: TGTGCCAGTAGCACATATCCCCCACCCCCCTACGAGCAGTACTTC
clone_size: -
j_call: TRBJ2-7
v_call: TRBV19
d_call: -

cdr3_aa: CASSRETYEQYF
cdr3_nt: TGTGCCAGCAGCCGAGAGACCTACGAGCAGTACTTC
clone_size: -
j_call: TRBJ2-7
v_call: TRBV28
d_call: -

cdr3_aa: CASSPPGGLGYTF
cdr3_nt: TGTGCCAGCTCACCACCGGGGGGACTTGGCTACACCTTC
clone_size: -
j_call: TRBJ1-2
v_call: TRBV18
d_call: -

cdr3_aa: CASSYIAGGRYEQYF
cdr3_nt: TGTGCCAGCAGTTATATAGCGGGAGGGCGTTACGAGCAGTACTTC
clone_size: -
j_call: TRBJ2-7
v_call: TRBV6-5
d_call: TRBD2

cdr3_aa: CASSLGGGKVTEAFF
cdr3_nt: TGTGCCAGCAGCTTAGGGGGGGGAAAGGTCACTGAAGCTTTCTTT
clone_size: -
j_call: TRBJ1-1
v_call: TRBV7-9
d_call: -

cdr3_aa: CSALEGGYTF
cdr3_nt: TGCAGTGCCCTAGAGGGTGGCTACACCTTC
clone_size: -
j_call: TRBJ1-2
v_call: TRBV20-1
d_call: -

cdr3_aa: CAISASGLAGVQDTQYF
cdr3_nt: TGTGCCATCAGTGCCTCTGGACTAGCGGGAGTGCAAGATACGCAGTATTTT
clone_size: -
j_call: TRBJ2-3
v_call: TRBV10-3
d_call: TRBD2

cdr3_aa: CATSRTSYEQYF
cdr3_nt: TGTGCCACCAGTAGGACTTCCTACGAGCAGTACTTC
clone_size: -
j_call: TRBJ2-7
v_call: TRBV15
d_call: -

cdr3_aa: CASTPPQRGTNEQFF
cdr3_nt: TGTGCCAGTACCCCACCCCAGCGGGGTACCAATGAGCAGTTCTTC
clone_size: -
j_call: TRBJ2-1
v_call: TRBV19
d_call: TRBD2

cdr3_aa: CASSKTGILYEQYF
cdr3_nt: TGTGCCAGCAGTAAGACAGGGATCCTCTACGAGCAGTACTTC
clone_size: -
j_call: TRBJ2-7
v_call: TRBV5-8
d_call: TRBD1

cdr3_aa: CASSSPLGGGRDTQYF
cdr3_nt: TGTGCCAGCAGTTCCCCCTTAGGGGGAGGGCGAGATACGCAGTATTTT
clone_size: -
j_call: TRBJ2-3
v_call: TRBV6-5
d_call: -

cdr3_aa: CASSLSGLGYGYTF
cdr3_nt: TGTGCCAGCAGCTTATCCGGGTTGGGCTATGGCTACACCTTC
clone_size: -
j_call: TRBJ1-2
v_call: TRBV13
d_call: -

cdr3_aa: CASSLGKGPHTREAFF
cdr3_nt: TGTGCCAGCAGCTTAGGGAAGGGGCCTCATACTCGAGAAGCTTTCTTT
clone_size: -
j_call: TRBJ1-1
v_call: TRBV11-2
d_call: -

cdr3_aa: CASSLFTSGIGEQYF
cdr3_nt: TGTGCCAGCAGTTTATTTACTAGCGGGATCGGCGAGCAGTACTTC
clone_size: -
j_call: TRBJ2-7
v_call: TRBV28
d_call: TRBD2

cdr3_aa: CASSYFSRQNTEAFF
cdr3_nt: TGTGCCAGCAGTTACTTCTCGAGACAGAACACTGAAGCTTTCTTT
clone_size: -
j_call: TRBJ1-1
v_call: TRBV7-9
d_call: -

cdr3_aa: CASSPEPGQGYNEQFF
cdr3_nt: TGCGCCAGCAGCCCTGAGCCGGGACAGGGGTACAATGAGCAGTTCTTC
clone_size: -
j_call: TRBJ2-1
v_call: TRBV4-1
d_call: TRBD1

cdr3_aa: CASSSAGVQTDTQYF
cdr3_nt: TGTGCCAGCAGCTCGGCAGGGGTCCAGACAGATACGCAGTATTTT
clone_size: -
j_call: TRBJ2-3
v_call: TRBV11-2
d_call: -

cdr3_aa: CASSGDYPNEQFF
cdr3_nt: TGTGCCAGCAGCGGGGACTACCCCAATGAGCAGTTCTTC
clone_size: -
j_call: TRBJ2-1
v_call: TRBV12-3/TRBV12-4
d_call: TRBD2

cdr3_aa: CASSLGGTGSYEQYF
cdr3_nt: TGTGCCAGCAGCTTGGGGGGGACAGGGTCCTACGAGCAGTACTTC
clone_size: -
j_call: TRBJ2-7
v_call: TRBV6-5
d_call: TRBD1

cdr3_aa: CASSPLRGGGQPQHF
cdr3_nt: TGTGCCAGCAGTCCCCTAAGAGGGGGCGGTCAGCCCCAGCATTTT
clone_size: -
j_call: TRBJ1-5
v_call: TRBV28
d_call: TRBD1

cdr3_aa: CAISVGGLDNSPLHF
cdr3_nt: TGTGCCATCAGTGTTGGGGGACTCGATAATTCACCCCTCCACTTT
clone_size: -
j_call: TRBJ1-6
v_call: TRBV10-3
d_call: -

cdr3_aa: CASSLDEAGELFF
cdr3_nt: TGCGCCAGCAGCTTGGACGAGGCCGGGGAGCTGTTTTTT
clone_size: -
j_call: TRBJ2-2
v_call: TRBV5-1
d_call: -

cdr3_aa: CSVERIGGGTSYEQYF
cdr3_nt: TGCAGCGTTGAGAGGATAGGGGGGGGAACCTCCTACGAGCAGTACTTC
clone_size: -
j_call: TRBJ2-7
v_call: TRBV29-1
d_call: -

cdr3_aa: CSVEGPYDLPYEQYF
cdr3_nt: TGCAGCGTTGAGGGGCCTTACGACTTGCCCTACGAGCAGTACTTC
clone_size: -
j_call: TRBJ2-7
v_call: TRBV29-1
d_call: -

cdr3_aa: CASRESTIGYTF
cdr3_nt: TGTGCCAGCAGAGAGTCCACTATTGGCTACACCTTC
clone_size: -
j_call: TRBJ1-2
v_call: TRBV12-3/TRBV12-4
d_call: -

cdr3_aa: CASSFDSLFRALHF
cdr3_nt: TGTGCCAGCAGCTTTGACAGTCTATTTAGAGCCCTCCACTTT
clone_size: -
j_call: TRBJ1-6
v_call: TRBV5-5
d_call: -

cdr3_aa: CAGPEDRSGGNTEAFF
cdr3_nt: TGTGCCGGGCCGGAGGACCGCTCGGGCGGGAACACTGAAGCTTTCTTT
clone_size: -
j_call: TRBJ1-1
v_call: TRBV27
d_call: -

cdr3_aa: CASSYEGYGYTF
cdr3_nt: TGTGCCAGCAGTTACGAGGGCTATGGCTACACCTTC
clone_size: -
j_call: TRBJ1-2
v_call: TRBV28
d_call: -

cdr3_aa: CASREEDRAHTEAFF
cdr3_nt: TGCGCCAGCAGAGAAGAGGACAGGGCCCACACTGAAGCTTTCTTT
clone_size: -
j_call: TRBJ1-1
v_call: TRBV4-1
d_call: TRBD1

cdr3_aa: CSVQTGSASPLHF
cdr3_nt: TGCAGCGTTCAGACAGGGTCGGCTTCACCCCTCCACTTT
clone_size: -
j_call: TRBJ1-6
v_call: TRBV29-1
d_call: TRBD1

cdr3_aa: CASSLYGGARGTEAFF
cdr3_nt: TGTGCCAGCAGCTTATATGGGGGGGCCAGGGGCACTGAAGCTTTCTTT
clone_size: -
j_call: TRBJ1-1
v_call: TRBV7-8
d_call: -

cdr3_aa: CASSQQQGAHGELFF
cdr3_nt: TGTGCCAGCAGCCAGCAACAGGGGGCTCACGGGGAGCTGTTTTTT
clone_size: -
j_call: TRBJ2-2
v_call: TRBV14
d_call: TRBD1

cdr3_aa: CASGSYSTGDTEAFF
cdr3_nt: TGTGCCAGCGGGTCTTACTCCACAGGGGACACTGAAGCTTTCTTT
clone_size: once
j_call: TRBJ1-1
v_call: TRBV27
d_call: TRBD1

cdr3_aa: CASRGGRAGDYGYTF
cdr3_nt: TGTGCCAGCAGGGGTGGGCGTGCGGGGGACTATGGCTACACCTTC
clone_size: -
j_call: TRBJ1-2
v_call: TRBV6-5
d_call: -

cdr3_aa: CASSYSRLSRYEQYF
cdr3_nt: TGTGCCAGCAGTTACTCAAGGCTTTCTAGGTACGAGCAGTACTTC
clone_size: -
j_call: TRBJ2-7
v_call: TRBV6-5
d_call: -